This T cell receptor (beta chain) was observed in a study of cytomegalovirus exposure and HLA in healthy donors. Trimming took 2 bases from V and 0 from J, leaving 24 bases between them. The V gene's germline CDR1 is MNHNS and CDR2 SASEGT. CDR3 length equals 20 residues. Study outcomes and limitations: When presence/absence was analysed, sequencing depth was taken to be roughly uniform across donors. TCR beta chain V- and J-gene trimming was linked, in a later analysis, to a missense variant in DCLRE1C.

A remark on this clone: As yet, its antigen is unknown.

Use of 60 Vbeta and 13 Jbeta primers characterized the PCR. Sequencing used immunoSEQ multiplex PCR; TCRdb keeps in-frame clones, though not all of them. The table has roughly 180,000 clones, roughly 78% seen once. J is TRBJ2-3 and V is TRBV6-1; D is possibly TRBD1 (5 bases). Sequenced material: PBMCs. The source is a girl between 10 and 17 years old in good health and CMV-seropositive. The CDR3 nucleotides are TGTGCCAGCAGTGAATTGATTAAGGGCAGGGCTTCTACTAGCACAGATACGCAGTATTTT. Its protein is CASSELIKGRASTSTDTQYF.